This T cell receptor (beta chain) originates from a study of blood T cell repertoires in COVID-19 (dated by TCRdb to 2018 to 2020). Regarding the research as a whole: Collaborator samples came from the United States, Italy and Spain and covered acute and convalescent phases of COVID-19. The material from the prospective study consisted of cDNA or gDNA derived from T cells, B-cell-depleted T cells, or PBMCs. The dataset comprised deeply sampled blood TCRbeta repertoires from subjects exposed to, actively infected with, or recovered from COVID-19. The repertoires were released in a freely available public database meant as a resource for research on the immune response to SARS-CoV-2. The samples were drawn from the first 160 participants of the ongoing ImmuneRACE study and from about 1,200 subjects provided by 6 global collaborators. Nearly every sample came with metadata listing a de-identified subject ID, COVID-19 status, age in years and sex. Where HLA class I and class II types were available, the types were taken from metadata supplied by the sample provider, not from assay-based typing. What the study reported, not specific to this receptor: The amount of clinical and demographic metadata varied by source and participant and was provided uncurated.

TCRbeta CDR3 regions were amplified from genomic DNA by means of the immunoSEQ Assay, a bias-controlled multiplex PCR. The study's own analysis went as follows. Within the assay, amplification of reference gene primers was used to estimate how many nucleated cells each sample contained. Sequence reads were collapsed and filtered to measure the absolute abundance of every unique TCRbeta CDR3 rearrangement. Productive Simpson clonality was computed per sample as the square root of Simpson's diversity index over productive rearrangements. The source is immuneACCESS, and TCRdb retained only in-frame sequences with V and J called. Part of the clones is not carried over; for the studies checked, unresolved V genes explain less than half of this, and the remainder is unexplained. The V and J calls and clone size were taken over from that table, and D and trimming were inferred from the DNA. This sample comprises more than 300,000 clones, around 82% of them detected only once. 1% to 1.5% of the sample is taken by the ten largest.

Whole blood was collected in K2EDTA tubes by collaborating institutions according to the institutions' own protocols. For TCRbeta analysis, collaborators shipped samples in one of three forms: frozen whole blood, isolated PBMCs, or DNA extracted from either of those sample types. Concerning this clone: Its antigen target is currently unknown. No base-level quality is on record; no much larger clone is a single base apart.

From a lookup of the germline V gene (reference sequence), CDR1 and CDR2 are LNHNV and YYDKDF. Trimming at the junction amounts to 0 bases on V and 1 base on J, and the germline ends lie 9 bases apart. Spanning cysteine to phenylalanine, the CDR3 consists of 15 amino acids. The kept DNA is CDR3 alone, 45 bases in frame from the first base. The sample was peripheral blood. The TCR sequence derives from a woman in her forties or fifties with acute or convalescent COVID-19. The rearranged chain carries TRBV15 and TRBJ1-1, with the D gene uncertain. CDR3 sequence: CATSRDGLGNTEAFF. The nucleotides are TGTGCCACCAGCAGAGATGGGCTGGGGAACACTGAAGCTTTCTTT. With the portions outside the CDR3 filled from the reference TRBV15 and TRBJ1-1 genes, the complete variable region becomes DAMVIQNPRYQVTQFGKPVTLSCSQTLNHNVMYWYQQKSSQAPKLLFHYYDKDFNNEADTPDNFQSRRPNTSFCFLDIRSPGLGDTAMYLCATSRDGLGNTEAFFGQGTRLTVV.